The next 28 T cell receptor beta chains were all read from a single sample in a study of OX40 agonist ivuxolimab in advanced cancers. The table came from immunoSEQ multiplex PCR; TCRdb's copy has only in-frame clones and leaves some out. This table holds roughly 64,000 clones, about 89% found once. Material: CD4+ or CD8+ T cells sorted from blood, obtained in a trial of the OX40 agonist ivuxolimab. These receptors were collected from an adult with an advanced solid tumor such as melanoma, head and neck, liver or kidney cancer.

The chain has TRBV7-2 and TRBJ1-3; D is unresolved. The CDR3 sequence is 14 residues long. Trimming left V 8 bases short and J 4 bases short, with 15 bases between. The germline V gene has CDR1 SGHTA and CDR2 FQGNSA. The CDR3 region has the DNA TGTGCCAGCTTCCGAAGCTCCCGGGGAAACACCATATATTTT. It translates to CASFRSSRGNTIYF.

Here the CDR3 reads CASGDRGSPYEQYF. CDR3 in DNA: TGTGCCAGCGGGGACAGGGGATCCCCCTACGAGCAGTACTTC. V gene TRBV5-4 combines with J gene TRBJ2-7, with 10 bases identical to TRBD1. The ends lost 7 bases at V and 2 bases at J; junction bases unmatched: 6. There are 14 residues in the CDR3. Looked up from germline, CDR1 is SGHNT and CDR2 is YYREEE (reference sequence).

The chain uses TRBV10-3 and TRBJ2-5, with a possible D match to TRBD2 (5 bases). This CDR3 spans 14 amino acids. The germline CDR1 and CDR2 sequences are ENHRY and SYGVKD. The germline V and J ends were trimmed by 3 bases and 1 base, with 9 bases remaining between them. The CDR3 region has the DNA TGTGCCATCAGTGAACGGGGAACCCAAGAGACCCAGTACTTC. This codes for CAISERGTQETQYF.

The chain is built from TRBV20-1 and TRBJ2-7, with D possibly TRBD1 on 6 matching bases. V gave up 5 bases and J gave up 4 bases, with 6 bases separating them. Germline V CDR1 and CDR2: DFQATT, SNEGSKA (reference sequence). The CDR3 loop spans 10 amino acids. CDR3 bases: TGCAGTGCTGGACAGTACGAGCAGTACTTC. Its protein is CSAGQYEQYF.

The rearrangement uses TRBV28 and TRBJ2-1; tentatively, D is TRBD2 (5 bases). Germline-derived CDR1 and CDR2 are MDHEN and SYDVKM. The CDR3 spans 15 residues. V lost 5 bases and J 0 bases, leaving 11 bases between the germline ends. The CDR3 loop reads CASSSTGSSYNEQFF. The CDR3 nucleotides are TGTGCCAGCAGTAGTACTGGGAGCTCCTACAATGAGCAGTTCTTC.

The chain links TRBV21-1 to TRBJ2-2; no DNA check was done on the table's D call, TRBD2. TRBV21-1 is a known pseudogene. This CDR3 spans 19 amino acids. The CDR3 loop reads CASTHPPGLAGLNTGELFF. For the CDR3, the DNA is TGTGCCAGCACCCACCCCCCGGGACTAGCGGGGTTAAACACCGGGGAGCTGTTTTTT.

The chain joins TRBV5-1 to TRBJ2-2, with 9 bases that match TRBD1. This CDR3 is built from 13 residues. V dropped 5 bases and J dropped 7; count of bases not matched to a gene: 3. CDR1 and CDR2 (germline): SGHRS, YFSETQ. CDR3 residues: CASRQGADGELFF. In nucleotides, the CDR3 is TGCGCCAGCAGACAGGGGGCGGACGGGGAGCTGTTTTTT. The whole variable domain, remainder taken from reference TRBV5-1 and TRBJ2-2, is KAGVTQTPRYLIKTRGQQVTLSCSPISGHRSVSWYQQTPGQGLQFLFEYFSETQRNKGNFPGRFSGRQFSNSRSEMNVSTLELGDSALYLCASRQGADGELFFGEGSRLTVL.

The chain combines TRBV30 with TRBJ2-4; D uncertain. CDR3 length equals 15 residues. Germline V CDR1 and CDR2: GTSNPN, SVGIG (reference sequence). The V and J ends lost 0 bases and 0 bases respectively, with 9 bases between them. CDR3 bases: TGTGCCTGGAGTGTCCAGTTACTAGCCAAAAACATTCAGTACTTC. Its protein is CAWSVQLLAKNIQYF. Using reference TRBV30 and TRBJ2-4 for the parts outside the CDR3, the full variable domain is SQTIHQWPATLVQPVGSPLSLECTVEGTSNPNLYWYRQAAGRGLQLLFYSVGIGQISSEVPQNLSASRPQDRQFILSSKKLLLSDSGFYLCAWSVQLLAKNIQYFGAGTRLSVL.

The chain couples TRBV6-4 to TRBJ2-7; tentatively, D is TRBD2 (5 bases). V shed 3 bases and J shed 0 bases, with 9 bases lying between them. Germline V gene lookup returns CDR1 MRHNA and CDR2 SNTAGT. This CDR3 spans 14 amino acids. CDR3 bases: TGTGCCAGCAGTGAAGCGGCTGGCTCCTACGAGCAGTACTTC. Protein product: CASSEAAGSYEQYF.

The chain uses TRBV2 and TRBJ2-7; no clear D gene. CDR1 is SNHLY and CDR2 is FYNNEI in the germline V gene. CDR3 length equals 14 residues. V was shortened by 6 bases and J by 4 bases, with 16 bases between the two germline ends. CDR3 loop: CASRGTRSEYEQYF. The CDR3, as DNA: TGTGCCAGCAGGGGTACCCGAAGCGAATACGAGCAGTACTTC.

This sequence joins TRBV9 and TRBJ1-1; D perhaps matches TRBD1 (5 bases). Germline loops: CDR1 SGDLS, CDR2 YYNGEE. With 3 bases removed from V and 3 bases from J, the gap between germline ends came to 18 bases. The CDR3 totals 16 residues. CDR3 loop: CASSEGGRGGHTEAFF. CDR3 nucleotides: TGTGCCAGCAGCGAGGGAGGAAGGGGCGGTCACACTGAAGCTTTCTTT.

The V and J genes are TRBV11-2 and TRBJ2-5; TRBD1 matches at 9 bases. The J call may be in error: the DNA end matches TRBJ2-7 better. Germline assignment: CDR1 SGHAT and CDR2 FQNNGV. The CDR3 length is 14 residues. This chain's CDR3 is CASSFRDRDYEQYF. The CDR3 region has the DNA TGTGCCAGCAGCTTCCGGGACAGGGACTACGAGCAGTACTTC.

CDR3 nucleotide sequence: TGTGCCAGCAGTCTACGGACAGGGGAAGAGACCCAGTACTTC. It encodes CASSLRTGEETQYF. The chain has TRBV27 and TRBJ2-5, with 9 bases lining up with TRBD1. J was trimmed by 3 bases and V by 5 bases; bases with no gene match: 4. This CDR3 is built from 14 residues. Germline CDR1 and CDR2: MNHEY and SMNVEV (reference sequence).

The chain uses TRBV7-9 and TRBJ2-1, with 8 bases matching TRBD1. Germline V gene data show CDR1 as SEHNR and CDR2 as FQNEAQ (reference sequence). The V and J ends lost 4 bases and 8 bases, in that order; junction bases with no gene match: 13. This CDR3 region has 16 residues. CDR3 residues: CASSSTTGDGTDEQFF. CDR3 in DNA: TGTGCCAGCAGCTCTACGACAGGGGACGGTACGGATGAGCAGTTCTTC.

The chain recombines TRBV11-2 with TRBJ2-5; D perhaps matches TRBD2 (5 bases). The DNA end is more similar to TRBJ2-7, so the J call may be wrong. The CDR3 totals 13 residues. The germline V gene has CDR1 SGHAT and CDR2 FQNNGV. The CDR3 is CASSRSGTYEQYF. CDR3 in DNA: TGTGCCAGCAGCCGAAGCGGAACCTACGAGCAGTACTTC.

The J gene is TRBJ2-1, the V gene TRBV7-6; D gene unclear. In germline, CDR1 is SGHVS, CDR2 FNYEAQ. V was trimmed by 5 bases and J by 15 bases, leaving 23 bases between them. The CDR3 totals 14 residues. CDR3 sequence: CASSPRTISIEAFF. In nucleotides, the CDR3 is TGTGCCAGCAGCCCCCGCACGATCTCGATCGAGGCGTTCTTC.

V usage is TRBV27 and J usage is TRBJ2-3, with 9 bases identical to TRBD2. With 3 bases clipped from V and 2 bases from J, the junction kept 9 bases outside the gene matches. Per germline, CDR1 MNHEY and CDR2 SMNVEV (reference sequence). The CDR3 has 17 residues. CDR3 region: CASSFAGGPYITDTQYF. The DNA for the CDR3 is TGTGCCAGCAGTTTCGCGGGAGGGCCCTATATCACAGATACGCAGTATTTT.

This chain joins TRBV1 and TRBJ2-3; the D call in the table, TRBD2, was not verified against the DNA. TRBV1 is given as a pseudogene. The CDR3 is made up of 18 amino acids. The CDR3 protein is CTSSRTDYTSGGWDTQYF. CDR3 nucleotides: TGCACCAGCAGCCGGACCGACTATACTAGCGGGGGTTGGGATACGCAGTATTTT.

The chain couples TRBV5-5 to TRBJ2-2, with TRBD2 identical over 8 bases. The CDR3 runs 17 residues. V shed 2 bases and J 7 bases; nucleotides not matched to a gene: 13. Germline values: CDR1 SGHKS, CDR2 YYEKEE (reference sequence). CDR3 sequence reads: CASSLDQRELFGGELFF. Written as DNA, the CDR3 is TGTGCCAGCAGCTTAGATCAGCGGGAGTTGTTTGGCGGGGAGCTGTTTTTT.

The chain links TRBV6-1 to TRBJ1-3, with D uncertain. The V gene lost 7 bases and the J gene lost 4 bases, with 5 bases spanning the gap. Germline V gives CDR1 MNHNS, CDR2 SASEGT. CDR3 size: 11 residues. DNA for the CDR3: TGTGCCAGCATGATAGGAAACACCATATATTTT. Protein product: CASMIGNTIYF.

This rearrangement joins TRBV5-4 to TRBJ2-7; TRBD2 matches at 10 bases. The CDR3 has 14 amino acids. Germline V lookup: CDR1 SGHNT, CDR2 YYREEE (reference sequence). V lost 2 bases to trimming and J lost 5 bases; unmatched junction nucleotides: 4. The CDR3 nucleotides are TGTGCCAGCAGCTTAGCGGGAGGGCCCCACGAGCAGTACTTC. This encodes CASSLAGGPHEQYF.

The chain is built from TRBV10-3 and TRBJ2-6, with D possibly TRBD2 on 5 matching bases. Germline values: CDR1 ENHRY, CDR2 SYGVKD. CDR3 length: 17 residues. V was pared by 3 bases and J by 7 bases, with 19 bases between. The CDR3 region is CAISDRGSPLGANVLTF. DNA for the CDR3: TGTGCCATCAGTGACCGGGGATCCCCTCTGGGAGCCAACGTCCTGACTTTC.

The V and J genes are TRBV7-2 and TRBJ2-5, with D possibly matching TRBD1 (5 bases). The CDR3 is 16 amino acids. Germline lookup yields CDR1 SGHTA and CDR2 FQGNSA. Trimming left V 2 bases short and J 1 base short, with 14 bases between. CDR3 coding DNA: TGTGCCAGCAGCTTACAGGGATTCCCTTTCCAAGAGACCCAGTACTTC. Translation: CASSLQGFPFQETQYF. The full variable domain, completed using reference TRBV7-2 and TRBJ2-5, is GAGVSQSPSNKVTEKGKDVELRCDPISGHTALYWYRQSLGQGLEFLIYFQGNSAPDKSGLPSDRFSAERTGGSVSTLTIQRTQQEDSAVYLCASSLQGFPFQETQYFGPGTRLLVL.

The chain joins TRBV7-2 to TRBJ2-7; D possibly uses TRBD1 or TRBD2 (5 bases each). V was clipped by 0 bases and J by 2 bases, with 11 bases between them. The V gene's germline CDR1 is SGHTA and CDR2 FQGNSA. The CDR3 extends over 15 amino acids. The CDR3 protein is CASSLASGDPYEQYF. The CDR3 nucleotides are TGTGCCAGCAGCTTAGCGTCTGGGGACCCCTACGAGCAGTACTTC.

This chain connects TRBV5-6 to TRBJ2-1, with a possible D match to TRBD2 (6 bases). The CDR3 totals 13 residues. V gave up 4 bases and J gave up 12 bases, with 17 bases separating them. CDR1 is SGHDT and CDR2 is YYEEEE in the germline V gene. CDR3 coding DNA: TGTGCCAGCAGCCTCACCCCTAGCGATCGGCAGTTCTTC. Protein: CASSLTPSDRQFF.

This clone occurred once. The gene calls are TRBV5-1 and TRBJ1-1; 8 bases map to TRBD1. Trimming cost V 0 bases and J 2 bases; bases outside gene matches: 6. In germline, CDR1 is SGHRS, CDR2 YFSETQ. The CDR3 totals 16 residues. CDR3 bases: TGCGCCAGCAGCTTGGTCAGGGGGCGATTTAACACTGAAGCTTTCTTT. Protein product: CASSLVRGRFNTEAFF. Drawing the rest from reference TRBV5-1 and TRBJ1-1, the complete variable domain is KAGVTQTPRYLIKTRGQQVTLSCSPISGHRSVSWYQQTPGQGLQFLFEYFSETQRNKGNFPGRFSGRQFSNSRSEMNVSTLELGDSALYLCASSLVRGRFNTEAFFGQGTRLTVV.

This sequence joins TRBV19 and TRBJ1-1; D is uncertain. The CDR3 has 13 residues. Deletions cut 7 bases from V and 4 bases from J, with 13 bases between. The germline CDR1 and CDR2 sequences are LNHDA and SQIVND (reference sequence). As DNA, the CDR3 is TGTGCCAGTAACCAACGCCAGAGCACTGAAGCTTTCTTT. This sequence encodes CASNQRQSTEAFF.

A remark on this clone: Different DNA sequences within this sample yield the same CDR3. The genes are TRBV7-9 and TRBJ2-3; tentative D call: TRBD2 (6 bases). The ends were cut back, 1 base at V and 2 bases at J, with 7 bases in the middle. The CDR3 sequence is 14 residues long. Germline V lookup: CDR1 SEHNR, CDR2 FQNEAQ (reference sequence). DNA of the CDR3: TGTGCCAGCAGCTTAGGCGGGATCACAGATACGCAGTATTTT. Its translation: CASSLGGITDTQYF.